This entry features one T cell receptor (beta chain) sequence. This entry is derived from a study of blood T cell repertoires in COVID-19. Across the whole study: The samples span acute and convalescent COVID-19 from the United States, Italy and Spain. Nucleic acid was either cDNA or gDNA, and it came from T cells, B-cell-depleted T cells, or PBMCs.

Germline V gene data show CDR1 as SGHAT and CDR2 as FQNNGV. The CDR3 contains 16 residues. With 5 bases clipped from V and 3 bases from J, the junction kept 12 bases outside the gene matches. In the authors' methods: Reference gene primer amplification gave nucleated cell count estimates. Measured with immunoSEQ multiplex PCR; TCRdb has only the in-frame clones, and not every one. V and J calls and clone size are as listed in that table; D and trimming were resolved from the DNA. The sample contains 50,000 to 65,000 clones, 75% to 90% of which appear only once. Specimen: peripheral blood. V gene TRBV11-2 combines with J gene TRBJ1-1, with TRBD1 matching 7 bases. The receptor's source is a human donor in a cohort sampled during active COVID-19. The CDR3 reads CASSIRSGTVYTEAFF. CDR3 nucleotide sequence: TGTGCCAGCAGCATACGATCCGGGACAGTATACACTGAAGCTTTCTTT.